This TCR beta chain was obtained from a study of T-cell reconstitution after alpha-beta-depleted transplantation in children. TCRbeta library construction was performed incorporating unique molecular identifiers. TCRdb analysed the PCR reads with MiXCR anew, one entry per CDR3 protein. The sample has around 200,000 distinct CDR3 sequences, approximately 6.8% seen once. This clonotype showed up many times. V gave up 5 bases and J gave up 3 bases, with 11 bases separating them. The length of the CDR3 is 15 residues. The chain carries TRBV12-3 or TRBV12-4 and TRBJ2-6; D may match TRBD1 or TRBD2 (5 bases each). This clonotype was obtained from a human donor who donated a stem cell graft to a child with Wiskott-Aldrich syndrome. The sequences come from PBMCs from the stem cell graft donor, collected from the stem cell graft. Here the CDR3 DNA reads TGTGCCAGCAGTCCGACGGGACGTGGGGCCAACGTCCTGACTTTC. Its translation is CASSPTGRGANVLTF.